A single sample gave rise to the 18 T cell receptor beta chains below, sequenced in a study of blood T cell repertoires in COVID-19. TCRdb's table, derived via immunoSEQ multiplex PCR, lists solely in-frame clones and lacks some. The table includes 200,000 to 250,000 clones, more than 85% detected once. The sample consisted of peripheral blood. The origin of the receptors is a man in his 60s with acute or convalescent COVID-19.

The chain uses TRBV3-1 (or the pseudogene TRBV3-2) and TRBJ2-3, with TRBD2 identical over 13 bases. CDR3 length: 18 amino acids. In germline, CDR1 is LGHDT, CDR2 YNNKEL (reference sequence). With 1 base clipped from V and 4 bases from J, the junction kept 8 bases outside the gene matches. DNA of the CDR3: TGTGCCAGCAGCCAAGGGGGGACTAGCGGGAACGAGCCAGATACGCAGTATTTT. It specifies CASSQGGTSGNEPDTQYF.

This CDR3 is CASSLVGLGGGRETQYF. The CDR3 DNA sequence: TGTGCCAGCAGTTTAGTCGGTTTGGGGGGTGGGCGAGAGACCCAGTACTTC. V gene TRBV28 combines with J gene TRBJ2-5, with a possible D match to TRBD2 (6 bases). Germline loops: CDR1 MDHEN, CDR2 SYDVKM. The CDR3 is 17 residues long. V was shortened by 2 bases and J by 4 bases, with 20 bases between the two germline ends.

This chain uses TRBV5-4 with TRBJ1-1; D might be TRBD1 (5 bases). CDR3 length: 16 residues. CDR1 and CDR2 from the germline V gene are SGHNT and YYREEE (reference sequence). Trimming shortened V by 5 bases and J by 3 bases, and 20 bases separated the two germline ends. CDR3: CASSRGGVLEDTEAFF. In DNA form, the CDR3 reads TGTGCCAGCAGTCGGGGGGGAGTACTGGAGGACACTGAAGCTTTCTTT.

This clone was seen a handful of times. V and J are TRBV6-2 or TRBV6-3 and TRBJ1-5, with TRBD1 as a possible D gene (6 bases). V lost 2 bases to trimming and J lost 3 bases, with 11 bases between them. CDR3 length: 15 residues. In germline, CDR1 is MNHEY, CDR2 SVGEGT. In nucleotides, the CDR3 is TGTGCCAGCAGTTACCCGCACAGGGACAATCAGCCCCAGCATTTT. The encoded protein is CASSYPHRDNQPQHF.

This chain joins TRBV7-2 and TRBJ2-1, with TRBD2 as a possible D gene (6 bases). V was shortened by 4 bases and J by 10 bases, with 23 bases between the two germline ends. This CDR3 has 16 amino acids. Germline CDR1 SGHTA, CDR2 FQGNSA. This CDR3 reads CASSSSHVLRGIEQFF. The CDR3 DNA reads TGTGCCAGCAGCTCATCCCACGTTCTCCGGGGGATAGAGCAGTTCTTC. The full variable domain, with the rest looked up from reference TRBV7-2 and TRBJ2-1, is GAGVSQSPSNKVTEKGKDVELRCDPISGHTALYWYRQSLGQGLEFLIYFQGNSAPDKSGLPSDRFSAERTGGSVSTLTIQRTQQEDSAVYLCASSSSHVLRGIEQFFGPGTRLTVL.

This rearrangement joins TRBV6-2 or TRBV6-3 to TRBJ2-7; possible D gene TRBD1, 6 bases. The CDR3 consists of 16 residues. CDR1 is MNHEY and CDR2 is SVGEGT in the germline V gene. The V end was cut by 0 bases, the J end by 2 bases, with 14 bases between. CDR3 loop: CASSYSKRTATYEQYF. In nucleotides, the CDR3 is TGTGCCAGCAGTTACTCGAAGAGGACAGCCACCTACGAGCAGTACTTC.

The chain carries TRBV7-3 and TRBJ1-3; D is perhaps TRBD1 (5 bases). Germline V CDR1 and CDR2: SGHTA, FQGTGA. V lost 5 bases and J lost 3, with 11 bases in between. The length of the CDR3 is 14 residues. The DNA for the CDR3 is TGTGCCAGCAGCGCCGCAGGGTTTGGAAACACCATATATTTT. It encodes CASSAAGFGNTIYF.

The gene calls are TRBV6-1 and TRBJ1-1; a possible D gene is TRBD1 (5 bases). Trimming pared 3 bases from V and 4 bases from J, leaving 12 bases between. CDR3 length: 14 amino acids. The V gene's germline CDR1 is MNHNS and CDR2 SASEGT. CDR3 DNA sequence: TGTGCCAGCAGTGAGGGGGGGACCGGCACTGAAGCTTTCTTT. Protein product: CASSEGGTGTEAFF.

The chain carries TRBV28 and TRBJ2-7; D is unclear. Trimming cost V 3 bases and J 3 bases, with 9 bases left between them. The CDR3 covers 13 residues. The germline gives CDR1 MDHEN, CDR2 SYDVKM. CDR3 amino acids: CASSFILYYEQYF. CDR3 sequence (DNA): TGTGCCAGCAGTTTTATTCTCTACTACGAGCAGTACTTC.

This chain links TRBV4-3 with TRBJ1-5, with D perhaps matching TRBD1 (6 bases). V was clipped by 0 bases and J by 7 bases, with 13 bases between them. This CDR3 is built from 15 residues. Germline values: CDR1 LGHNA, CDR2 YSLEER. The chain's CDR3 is CASSQDSGGGQPQHF. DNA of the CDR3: TGCGCCAGCAGCCAAGATTCGGGGGGCGGCCAGCCCCAGCATTTT.

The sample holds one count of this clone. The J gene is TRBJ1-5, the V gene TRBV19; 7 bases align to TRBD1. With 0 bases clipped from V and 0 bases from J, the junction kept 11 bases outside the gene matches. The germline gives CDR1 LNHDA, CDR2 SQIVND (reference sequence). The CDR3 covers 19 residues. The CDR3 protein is CASSIDGQALFLSNQPQHF. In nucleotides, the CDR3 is TGTGCCAGTAGTATAGATGGACAGGCTCTCTTCCTTAGCAATCAGCCCCAGCATTTT.

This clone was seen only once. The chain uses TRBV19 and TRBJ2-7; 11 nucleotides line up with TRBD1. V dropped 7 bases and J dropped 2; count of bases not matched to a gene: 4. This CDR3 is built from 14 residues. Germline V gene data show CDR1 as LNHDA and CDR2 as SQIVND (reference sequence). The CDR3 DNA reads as TGTGCCAGTACCATGGGACAGGGGGCCTACGAGCAGTACTTC. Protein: CASTMGQGAYEQYF.

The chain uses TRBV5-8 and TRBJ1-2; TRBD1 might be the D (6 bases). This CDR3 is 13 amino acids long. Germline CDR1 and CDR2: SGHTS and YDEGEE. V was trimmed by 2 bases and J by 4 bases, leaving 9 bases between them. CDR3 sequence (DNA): TGTGCCAGCAGCTTACAGGGTATCTATGGCTACACCTTC. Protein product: CASSLQGIYGYTF. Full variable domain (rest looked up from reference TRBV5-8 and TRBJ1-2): EAGVTQSPTHLIKTRGQQATLRCSPISGHTSVYWYQQALGLGLQFLLWYDEGEERNRGNFPPRFSGRQFPNYSSELNVNALELEDSALYLCASSLQGIYGYTFGSGTRLTVV.

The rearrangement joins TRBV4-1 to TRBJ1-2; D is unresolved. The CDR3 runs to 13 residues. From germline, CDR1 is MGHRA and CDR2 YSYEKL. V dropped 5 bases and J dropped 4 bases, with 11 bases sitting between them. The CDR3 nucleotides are TGCGCCAGCAGCGCCACAACGTTCTATGGCTACACCTTC. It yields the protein CASSATTFYGYTF.

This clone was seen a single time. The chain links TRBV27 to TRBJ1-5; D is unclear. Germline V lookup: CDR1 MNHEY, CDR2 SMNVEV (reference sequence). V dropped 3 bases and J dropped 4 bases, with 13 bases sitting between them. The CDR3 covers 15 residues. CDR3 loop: CASSFSTGENQPQHF. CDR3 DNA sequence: TGTGCCAGCAGTTTCTCCACCGGAGAAAATCAGCCCCAGCATTTT.

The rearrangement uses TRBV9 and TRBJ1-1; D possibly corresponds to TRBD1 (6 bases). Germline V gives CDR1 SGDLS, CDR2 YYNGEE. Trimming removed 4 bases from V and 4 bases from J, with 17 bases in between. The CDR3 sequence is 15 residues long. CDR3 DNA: TGTGCCAGCAGCCCCTTTTTCGGGGGGGCCACTGAAGCTTTCTTT. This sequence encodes CASSPFFGGATEAFF. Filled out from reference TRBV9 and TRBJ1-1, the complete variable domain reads DSGVTQTPKHLITATGQRVTLRCSPRSGDLSVYWYQQSLDQGLQFLIQYYNGEERAKGNILERFSAQQFPDLHSELNLSSLELGDSALYFCASSPFFGGATEAFFGQGTRLTVV.

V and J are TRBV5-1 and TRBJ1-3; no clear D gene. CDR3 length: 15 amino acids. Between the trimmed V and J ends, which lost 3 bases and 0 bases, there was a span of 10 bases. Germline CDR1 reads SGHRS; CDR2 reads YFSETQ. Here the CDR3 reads CASSSTANSGNTIYF. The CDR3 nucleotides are TGCGCCAGCAGCTCCACAGCTAACTCTGGAAACACCATATATTTT.

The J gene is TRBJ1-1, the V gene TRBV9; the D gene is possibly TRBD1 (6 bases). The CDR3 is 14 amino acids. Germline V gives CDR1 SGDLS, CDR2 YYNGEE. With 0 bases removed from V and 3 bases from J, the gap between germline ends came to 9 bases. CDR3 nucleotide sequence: TGTGCCAGCAGCGTAGCAGGGGTTGACACTGAAGCTTTCTTT. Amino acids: CASSVAGVDTEAFF.